Reported below is one T cell receptor beta chain. What it binds is not known. Patients with a history of multiple malignancies were excluded. The assay was immunoSEQ multiplex PCR, and TCRdb's table has in-frame clones only and misses some. This table holds 800 to 1,000 clones, roughly 80% found once. The source of the sample is a study of T cells in lung cancer brain metastases. Overall study context: About 90% of the roughly 20 patients had no interval therapy between resections. Overall study findings and caveats: Few clones were shared between paired lesions (mean Morisita around 0.21); most were lesion-specific. Effects of preoperative corticosteroids on T cell infiltration in brain metastases could not be controlled.

V was clipped by 6 bases and J by 0 bases, with 18 bases between them. The length of the CDR3 is 16 residues. Germline loops: CDR1 SGHAT, CDR2 FQDESV (reference sequence). This chain links TRBV11-1 with TRBJ2-7; no clear D gene. The sequence came from a woman aged 70-85 years with non-small cell lung cancer that had spread to the brain. The sequencing sample was made of tumor tissue from a brain metastasis. In DNA form, the CDR3 reads TGTGCCAGCAGTTACGACGCAGGATCTAGCTCCTACGAGCAGTACTTC. As protein: CASSYDAGSSSYEQYF.